These T cell receptor beta chains were read from a single sample in a study of cytomegalovirus exposure and HLA in healthy donors. Sequenced by immunoSEQ multiplex PCR; TCRdb stores in-frame clones only, minus some. This table lists 65,000 to 95,000 clones. Input material: PBMCs. The receptor set was obtained from a man younger than 40 in good health and CMV-seronegative. Both conserved end residues are part of each CDR3. A D gene is named only where the DNA matches it firmly.

CDR3nt	CDR3aa	v_gene	d_gene	j_gene
TGCGCCAGCAGCTTTTTTCCGGAGCGTGAGCAGTTCTTC	CASSFFPEREQFF	TRBV5-1	.	TRBJ2-1
TGTGCCAGCAGCGTAACCGGGAGCTCCTACGAGCAGTACTTC	CASSVTGSSYEQYF	TRBV9	.	TRBJ2-7
TGTGCCAGCAGTGATCCGGGACAGGGGGAAAAACTGTTTTTT	CASSDPGQGEKLFF	TRBV25-1	TRBD1	TRBJ1-4
TGCGCCAGCCGAGCCAAGATGACGGCAGGGGAAATAACTAATGAAAAACTGTTTTTT	CASRAKMTAGEITNEKLFF	TRBV4-1	.	TRBJ1-4
TGTGCCAGCAAGACCGGGACAGGGGTCACCTACAATGAGCAGTTCTTC	CASKTGTGVTYNEQFF	TRBV2	TRBD1	TRBJ2-1
TGTGCTGTGCGACAGGGGACCTTAGGCGGCTATGGCTACACCTTC	CAVRQGTLGGYGYTF	TRBV19	TRBD1	TRBJ1-2
TGTGCCAGCAGGCGTCCCGGAACAGCTAATGAAAAACTGTTTTTT	CASRRPGTANEKLFF	TRBV6-5	.	TRBJ1-4
TGTGCCTGGAGTGTGGGACTAGCGGGAGCAGATACGCAGTATTTT	CAWSVGLAGADTQYF	TRBV30	TRBD2	TRBJ2-3
TGCGCCAGCAGCTTGCGTGGGCCATCCTACGAGCAGTACTTC	CASSLRGPSYEQYF	TRBV5-1	.	TRBJ2-7
TGTGCCAGCAGCTACCGACAGGGGGCCCAAGAGACCCAGTACTTC	CASSYRQGAQETQYF	TRBV7-2	TRBD1	TRBJ2-5
TGTGCCAGCAGCTTACTAACTGACAGCTACGAGCAGTACTTC	CASSLLTDSYEQYF	TRBV7-6	.	TRBJ2-7